This note documents a single TCR beta chain sequence. This sample was included in a study of T cell responses to AZD1222 COVID-19 vaccine. Germline V gives CDR1 LGHDT, CDR2 YNNKEL (reference sequence). The CDR3 length is 14 residues. V dropped 2 bases and J dropped 3 bases, with 10 bases sitting between them. The table came from immunoSEQ multiplex PCR; TCRdb's copy has only in-frame clones and leaves some out. This sample has 80,000 to 100,000 clones, with roughly 91% found just once. The receptor was derived from an adult who received the AZD1222 COVID-19 vaccine. The chain uses TRBV3-1 (or the pseudogene TRBV3-2) and TRBJ1-2; D call uncertain. The specimen was peripheral blood, collected 28 days after the second AZD1222 dose. In DNA form, the CDR3 reads TGTGCCAGCAGCCAACTGGGTCGGGACTATGGCTACACCTTC. This gives the protein CASSQLGRDYGYTF.